The rows below give T cell receptor beta chains drawn from one sample of a study of blood T cell repertoires in COVID-19. Assay used: immunoSEQ multiplex PCR; TCRdb lists only in-frame clones, some missing. Here the sample spans roughly 250,000 clones, roughly nine tenths being singletons. Sequenced sample: peripheral blood. The receptors derive from a man aged 60-69 years who had recovered from COVID-19. The CDR3 runs from the conserved cysteine through the conserved F or W. The D gene is left open where the match is weak. Some rows mark clone size as missing; the rest say once, few, many or name a class of expanded clone.

abundance	v_gene	j_gene	d_gene	CDR3aa	CDR3nt
-	TRBV7-9	TRBJ2-1	TRBD2	CASSPWTSGPSYNEQFF	TGTGCCAGCAGCCCATGGACTAGCGGCCCCTCCTACAATGAGCAGTTCTTC
-	TRBV6-6	TRBJ1-2	-	CASTETGGHKGYTF	TGTGCCAGCACCGAAACCGGGGGGCACAAGGGCTACACCTTC
-	TRBV9	TRBJ2-3	TRBD2	CASSVGKRGGRITDTQYF	TGTGCCAGCAGCGTAGGGAAGCGGGGGGGAAGAATCACAGATACGCAGTATTTT
-	TRBV18	TRBJ1-1	-	CASTLRENTEAFF	TGTGCCAGCACCTTAAGAGAGAACACTGAAGCTTTCTTT
few	TRBV12-3/TRBV12-4	TRBJ2-7	-	CASSLAKAGPTF	TGTGCCAGCAGTTTAGCGAAGGCAGGGCCGACGTTC
-	TRBV9	TRBJ1-2	TRBD1	CASSVRGEGANYGYTF	TGTGCCAGCAGCGTAAGGGGAGAGGGGGCCAACTATGGCTACACCTTC
-	TRBV20-1	TRBJ2-1	TRBD2	CSASSGGYDNEQFF	TGCAGTGCTAGTAGCGGGGGGTATGACAATGAGCAGTTCTTC
-	TRBV11-2	TRBJ2-7	-	CASSLRRGPTYEQYF	TGTGCCAGCAGCTTGCGGCGGGGGCCAACCTACGAGCAGTACTTC
once	TRBV9	TRBJ2-2	TRBD1	CASQRTGRTGELFF	TGTGCCAGCCAGCGGACAGGCCGCACCGGGGAGCTGTTTTTT
once	TRBV6-2/TRBV6-3	TRBJ2-7	TRBD2	CASSYSSPSGVGEQYF	TGTGCCAGCAGTTACTCGAGTCCAAGCGGGGTCGGCGAGCAGTACTTC
-	TRBV11-2	TRBJ2-5	-	CASSLKPGREETQYF	TGTGCCAGCAGCCTTAAGCCCGGGAGAGAAGAGACCCAGTACTTC
medium-sized	TRBV14	TRBJ2-1	TRBD2	CASSQPDRTSGYNEQFF	TGTGCCAGCAGCCAACCTGATAGGACTAGCGGGTACAATGAGCAGTTCTTC
once	TRBV23-1	TRBJ1-5	TRBD1	CASSQSRGQQPNQPQHF	TGCGCCAGCAGTCAATCGAGGGGACAGCAACCTAATCAGCCCCAGCATTTT
once	TRBV29-1	TRBJ1-3	TRBD1	CSVAGTVGNTIYF	TGCAGCGTTGCTGGGACAGTTGGAAACACCATATATTTT
-	TRBV29-1	TRBJ2-4	-	CSVSQGSGLQYF	TGCAGCGTTTCACAGGGATCTGGCCTTCAGTACTTC
-	TRBV6-5	TRBJ2-7	-	CAIHGGVRPSEQYF	TGTGCCATCCACGGGGGAGTACGACCTTCCGAGCAGTACTTC
-	TRBV27	TRBJ2-5	TRBD1	CASSLGTEETQYF	TGTGCCAGCAGTTTAGGGACAGAAGAGACCCAGTACTTC
-	TRBV5-1	TRBJ2-2	-	CASSKGQNGELFF	TGCGCCAGCAGTAAGGGGCAAAACGGGGAGCTGTTTTTT
-	TRBV18	TRBJ1-4	-	CASSPGQGEKLFF	TGTGCCAGCTCACCGGGGCAGGGTGAAAAACTGTTTTTT
-	TRBV5-1	TRBJ2-2	TRBD1	CASAKRTGDTGELFF	TGCGCCAGCGCCAAAAGGACAGGGGACACCGGGGAGCTGTTTTTT
-	TRBV5-1	TRBJ2-5	TRBD2	CASSHGAGLAEATQYF	TGCGCCAGCAGCCATGGGGCCGGACTAGCGGAAGCTACCCAGTACTTC
-	TRBV5-4	TRBJ2-1	-	CASSFPTPRRSGNEQFF	TGTGCCAGCAGCTTCCCCACGCCTCGGAGGAGTGGCAATGAGCAGTTCTTC
-	TRBV2	TRBJ2-6	-	CASRRDRSNTGANVLTF	TGTGCCAGCAGGCGTGACAGGTCCAACACTGGGGCCAACGTCCTGACTTTC
once	TRBV9	TRBJ2-2	-	CASSSSGSGELFF	TGTGCCAGCAGTTCATCAGGGTCCGGGGAGCTGTTTTTT
-	TRBV15	TRBJ2-2	-	CATSRDYGTGELFF	TGTGCCACCAGCAGAGATTACGGCACCGGGGAGCTGTTTTTT
-	TRBV7-6	TRBJ1-3	-	CASSLARASGNTIYF	TGTGCCAGCAGCTTAGCGCGGGCCAGTGGAAACACCATATATTTT
-	TRBV29-1	TRBJ2-5	TRBD1	CSVGQAQKIETQYF	TGCAGCGTGGGACAGGCACAAAAGATAGAGACCCAGTACTTC
-	TRBV9	TRBJ2-1	TRBD2	CASSASGESYNEQFF	TGTGCCAGCAGCGCTAGCGGGGAATCCTACAATGAGCAGTTCTTC